Reported below is one TCR beta chain. This entry belongs to a study of OX40 agonist ivuxolimab in advanced cancers. V gave up 6 bases and J gave up 4 bases, with 18 bases separating them. The germline V gene encodes CDR1 MDHEN and CDR2 SYDVKM. The CDR3 length is 15 residues. Profiling relied on immunoSEQ multiplex PCR, and the TCRdb table lists in-frame clones only, not all of them. Of some 130,000 clones in the sample, 85% to 95% were seen once. V usage is TRBV28 and J usage is TRBJ1-2; D not certain. Specimen: CD4+ or CD8+ T cells sorted from blood, collected in a trial of the OX40 agonist ivuxolimab. The sequence was obtained from an adult with an advanced solid tumor such as melanoma, head and neck, liver or kidney cancer. The CDR3 coding sequence is TGTGCCAGCAGGCCTTCGGGCCCGGCTAGCTATGGCTACACCTTC. Translating it yields CASRPSGPASYGYTF.